This is a list of T cell receptor beta chains from one sample in a study of Ad26.COV2.S vaccination and SARS-CoV-2 variants. Using immunoSEQ multiplex PCR, the repertoire was profiled, and TCRdb retains in-frame clones only, with some absent. The sample has roughly 380,000 clones; 70% to 90% are singletons. This sample comprised peripheral blood, obtained in a trial of Ad26.COV2.S vaccine versus placebo. Receptors originate from a person between 18 and 65 years old who received the Ad26.COV2.S COVID-19 vaccine or a placebo. Both conserved end residues are part of each CDR3. D genes are given only for firm matches. Not every row has a clone size; where given, it reads once, few, many or a size class.

TGTGCCAGCAGTGAATCCGACGCCGGGTCTGAAAAACTGTTTTTT,CASSESDAGSEKLFF,TRBV6-1,.,.,TRBJ1-4
TGTGCCAGCAGTTACGAGGGGGCTGACTCTGGAAACACCATATATTTT,CASSYEGADSGNTIYF,TRBV6-5,TRBD1,.,TRBJ1-3
TGTGCCAGCAGCGGACAGGGGGCTCTAGAGACCCAGTACTTC,CASSGQGALETQYF,TRBV28,TRBD1,.,TRBJ2-5
TGCGCCAGCAGCGTACAGGGGGTTGGCACTGAAGCTTTCTTT,CASSVQGVGTEAFF,TRBV5-1,TRBD1,.,TRBJ1-1
TGTGCCAGCAGCGGCAGTTTGAGACCCCTCCACTTT,CASSGSLRPLHF,TRBV9,.,.,TRBJ1-6
TGTGCCAGCAGCTTTAGCTCCTTCGGCTCCTACGAGCAGTACTTC,CASSFSSFGSYEQYF,TRBV11-2,.,few,TRBJ2-7
TGTGCCAGCAGCTTAGGAGGGAGGAACACCGGGGAGCTGTTTTTT,CASSLGGRNTGELFF,TRBV7-2,.,.,TRBJ2-2
TGTGCCTGGAGCCCAACAGGGTACCGCAATCAGCCCCAGCATTTT,CAWSPTGYRNQPQHF,TRBV30,.,few,TRBJ1-5
TGTGCCAGCAGTGCGGGACAGGGCGAGCAGTACTTC,CASSAGQGEQYF,TRBV25-1,TRBD1,.,TRBJ2-7
TGTGCCAGCAGCCCCAAGCCTGCGACAGATACGCAGTATTTT,CASSPKPATDTQYF,TRBV27,.,once,TRBJ2-3
TGCGCCAGCACCCTCGCTTCCGGGAGTTTTTCTAGGAATGAGCAGTTCTTC,CASTLASGSFSRNEQFF,TRBV5-1,.,.,TRBJ2-1
TGTGCCAGCAGTTTAGGTGGGACCACTGAAGCTTTCTTT,CASSLGGTTEAFF,TRBV12-3/TRBV12-4,.,.,TRBJ1-1
TGTGCCAGCAATGATCGGGGGCATCGGTTCTTC,CASNDRGHRFF,TRBV3-1/TRBV3-2,.,.,TRBJ2-1
TGTGCCAGCAGCCAGGGGGGAGACAATCAGCCCCAGCATTTT,CASSQGGDNQPQHF,TRBV7-2,TRBD1,.,TRBJ1-5
TGTGCCTGGAGTGGCCAGGGGAGGCCTGGCTACACCTTC,CAWSGQGRPGYTF,TRBV30,.,.,TRBJ1-2
TGTGCCAGCAGCCGGACAGGGGGTAGCGGGCAGCCCCAGCATTTT,CASSRTGGSGQPQHF,TRBV6-2/TRBV6-3,TRBD1,.,TRBJ1-5
TGTGCCAGCAGTTTGATCTCCTACGAGCAGTACTTC,CASSLISYEQYF,TRBV28,.,.,TRBJ2-7
TGTGCCACCCCCGGGAAGGGGGGATACTACGAGCAGTACTTC,CATPGKGGYYEQYF,TRBV24-1,.,few,TRBJ2-7
TGTGCCAGCAGCTTTTTTTGGGGGAATGAGCAGTTCTTC,CASSFFWGNEQFF,TRBV5-6,.,.,TRBJ2-1
TGTGCCAGCAGCCCCACGAGGGGTTACAATCAGCCCCAGCATTTT,CASSPTRGYNQPQHF,TRBV2,.,.,TRBJ1-5
TGTGCCAGCTCACCAAATCCCGGGACAGGGGACGGCACAGATACGCAGTATTTT,CASSPNPGTGDGTDTQYF,TRBV18,TRBD1,.,TRBJ2-3
TGTGCCAGCAGCTTAGGGGGACGAGAGCAGTTCTTC,CASSLGGREQFF,TRBV11-3,.,few,TRBJ2-1
TGTGCCAGCAGCTCAGCTCCCCGTTCAGCGAATGAGCAGTTCTTC,CASSSAPRSANEQFF,TRBV7-8,.,.,TRBJ2-1
TGTGCCAGCAGCCAAAGCGGGGGTTCCTACAATGAGCAGTTCTTC,CASSQSGGSYNEQFF,TRBV2,TRBD2,.,TRBJ2-1
TGCGCCAGCAGCTTCAATCAGGGTGGAATGAACACTGAAGCTTTCTTT,CASSFNQGGMNTEAFF,TRBV5-1,.,.,TRBJ1-1
TGTGCCAGCAGCCAAGAAGGGACTAGAACCAATGAGCAGTTCTTC,CASSQEGTRTNEQFF,TRBV14,TRBD2,.,TRBJ2-1
TGTGCCAGCAGCCAAGGCGAATTAATGTACAATGAGCAGTTCTTC,CASSQGELMYNEQFF,TRBV9,.,.,TRBJ2-1
TGTGCCAGCAGCGAGGAGGCAGGACGAAACTATGGCTACACCTTC,CASSEEAGRNYGYTF,TRBV2,.,.,TRBJ1-2